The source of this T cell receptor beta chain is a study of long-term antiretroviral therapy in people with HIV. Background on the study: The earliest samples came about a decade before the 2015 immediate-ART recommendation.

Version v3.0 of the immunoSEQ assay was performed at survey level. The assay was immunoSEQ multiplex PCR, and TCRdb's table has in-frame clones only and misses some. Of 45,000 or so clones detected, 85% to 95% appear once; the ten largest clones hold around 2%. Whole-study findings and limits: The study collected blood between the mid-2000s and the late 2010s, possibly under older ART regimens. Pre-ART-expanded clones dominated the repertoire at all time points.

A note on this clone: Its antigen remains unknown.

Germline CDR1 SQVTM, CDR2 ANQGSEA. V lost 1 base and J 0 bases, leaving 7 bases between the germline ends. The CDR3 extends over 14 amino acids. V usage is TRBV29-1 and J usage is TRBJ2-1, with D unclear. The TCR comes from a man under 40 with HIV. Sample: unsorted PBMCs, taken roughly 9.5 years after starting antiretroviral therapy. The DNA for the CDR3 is TGCAGCGTTGAAGGGCATAGCTCCTACAATGAGCAGTTCTTC. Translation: CSVEGHSSYNEQFF.